This T cell receptor beta chain was profiled in a study of T cells in Graves' hyperthyroidism and ophthalmopathy. Researchers defined stable Graves' hyperthyroidism as no ophthalmopathy progression within 18 months. Trimming shortened V by 5 bases and J by 4 bases, and 17 bases separated the two germline ends. Germline values: CDR1 MNHNS, CDR2 SASEGT. This CDR3 spans 16 amino acids. This clonotype was recorded many times. TCR beta CDR3 region amplification was performed from RNA transcripts. First-round RT-PCR with HTBI primers amplified the TCR CDR3 region. Each CDR3 protein gets one entry after TCRdb re-called the multiplex PCR reads with MiXCR. The repertoire includes approximately 330,000 distinct CDR3 sequences, about 18% of them detected once, and 45% to 55% sits in the top ten.

The receptor was derived from a woman in her 50s with Graves' hyperthyroidism. The sequencing input was blood. The V gene is TRBV6-1, the J gene TRBJ1-4; D is unresolved. The CDR3 coding sequence is TGTGCCAGCAGTTACCTGGGGTCGGCGAATAATGAAAAACTGTTTTTT. It yields the protein CASSYLGSANNEKLFF.